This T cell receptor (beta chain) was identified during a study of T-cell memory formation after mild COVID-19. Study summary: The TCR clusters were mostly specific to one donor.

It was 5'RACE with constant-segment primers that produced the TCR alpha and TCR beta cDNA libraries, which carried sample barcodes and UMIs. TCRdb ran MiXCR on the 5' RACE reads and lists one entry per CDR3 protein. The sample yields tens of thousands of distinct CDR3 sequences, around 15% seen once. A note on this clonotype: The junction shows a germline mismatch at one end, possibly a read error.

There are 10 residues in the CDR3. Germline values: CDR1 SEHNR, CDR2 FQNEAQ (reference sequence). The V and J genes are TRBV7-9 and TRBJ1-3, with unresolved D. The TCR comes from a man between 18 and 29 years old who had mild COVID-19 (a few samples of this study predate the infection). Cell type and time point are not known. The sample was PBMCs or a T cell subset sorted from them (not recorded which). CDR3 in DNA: TGTGCCAGCAGCCCCGGCACCGGGGATTTT. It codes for CASSPGTGDF.